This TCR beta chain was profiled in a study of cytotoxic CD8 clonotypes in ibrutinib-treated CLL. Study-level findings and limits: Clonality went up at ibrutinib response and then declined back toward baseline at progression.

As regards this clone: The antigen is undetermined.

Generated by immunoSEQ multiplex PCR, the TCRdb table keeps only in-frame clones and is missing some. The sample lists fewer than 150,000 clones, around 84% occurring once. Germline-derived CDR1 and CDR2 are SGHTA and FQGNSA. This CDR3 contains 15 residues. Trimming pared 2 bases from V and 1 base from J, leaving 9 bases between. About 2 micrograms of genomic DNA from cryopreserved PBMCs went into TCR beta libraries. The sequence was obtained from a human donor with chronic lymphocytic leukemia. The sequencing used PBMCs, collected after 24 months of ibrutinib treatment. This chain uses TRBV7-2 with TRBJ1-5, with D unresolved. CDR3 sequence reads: CASSLFSGSNQPQHF. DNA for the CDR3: TGTGCCAGCAGCTTATTTTCCGGCAGCAATCAGCCCCAGCATTTT.